One sample yielded the 20 T cell receptor beta chains listed below, sequenced in a study of memory CD4+ T cells and cytomegalovirus serostatus. Single viable CD3+CD4+CD8-CD45RO+ cells were sorted as the memory CD4+ T cells. The data were produced by immunoSEQ multiplex PCR, yet TCRdb's version contains in-frame clones alone and is incomplete. This table has some 41,000 clones, approximately 80% appearing once. What was sequenced was memory CD4+ T cells from blood. These receptors were collected from an adult in good health and CMV-seronegative.

This clone was picked up one time. J is TRBJ2-3 and V is TRBV5-1; D is possibly TRBD2 (5 bases). The ends were cut back, 1 base at V and 2 bases at J, with 14 bases in the middle. CDR1 SGHRS and CDR2 YFSETQ come from the germline V gene. The CDR3 extends over 16 amino acids. The CDR3 DNA follows: TGCGCCAGCAGCTTGATCCTGGCGGGTAACACAGATACGCAGTATTTT. This codes for CASSLILAGNTDTQYF.

This chain links TRBV30 with TRBJ1-1; D remains ambiguous. CDR1 and CDR2 (germline): GTSNPN, SVGIG (reference sequence). V lost 0 bases and J lost 1, with 9 bases in between. The CDR3 spans 14 residues. CDR3 loop: CAWSVTLWNTEAFF. CDR3 sequence (DNA): TGTGCCTGGAGTGTGACACTATGGAACACTGAAGCTTTCTTT.

J is TRBJ2-7 and V is TRBV5-1, with 8 bases lining up with TRBD1. The CDR3 sequence is 14 residues long. V was clipped by 4 bases and J by 2 bases; unmatched bases: 5. Germline CDR1 and CDR2: SGHRS and YFSETQ. Here the CDR3 reads CASSPRGQAYEQYF. CDR3 coding DNA: TGCGCCAGCAGCCCAAGGGGACAGGCCTACGAGCAGTACTTC.

This clone was picked up a small number of times. The chain uses TRBV7-2 and TRBJ2-2; D uncertain. The CDR3 contains 13 residues. V lost 1 base, J lost 6 bases, and 6 bases lay in between. CDR1 and CDR2 (germline): SGHTA, FQGNSA. In DNA form, the CDR3 reads TGTGCCAGCAGCTTAGGCAGAGCCGGGGAGCTGTTTTTT. Translated: CASSLGRAGELFF. Full variable domain (missing parts from reference TRBV7-2 and TRBJ2-2): GAGVSQSPSNKVTEKGKDVELRCDPISGHTALYWYRQSLGQGLEFLIYFQGNSAPDKSGLPSDRFSAERTGGSVSTLTIQRTQQEDSAVYLCASSLGRAGELFFGEGSRLTVL.

The chain links TRBV5-6 to TRBJ2-5, with TRBD1 identical over 9 bases. Per the germline V gene, CDR1 is SGHDT and CDR2 is YYEEEE. The CDR3 has 15 residues. The junction had 7 bases not matched to a gene; V was cut back by 0 bases and J by 7 bases. The CDR3 loop reads CASSLVQGAQGTQYF. The CDR3 nucleotides read TGTGCCAGCAGCTTGGTACAGGGGGCGCAGGGGACCCAGTACTTC.

The chain carries TRBV6-5 and TRBJ1-4, with 7 bases lining up with TRBD1. This CDR3 region has 14 residues. Trimming cost V 5 bases and J 6 bases; bases outside gene matches: 6. Germline-derived CDR1 and CDR2 are MNHEY and SVGAGI. CDR3: CASSRDRTDEKLFF. CDR3 sequence (DNA): TGTGCCAGCAGTCGGGACAGAACCGATGAAAAACTGTTTTTT.

This chain links TRBV29-1 with TRBJ2-6; 10 nucleotides agree with TRBD2. The CDR3 runs to 16 residues. Germline values: CDR1 SQVTM, CDR2 ANQGSEA. Unmatched junction bases numbered 2, after V lost 3 bases and J lost 0 bases. CDR3 bases: TGCAGCGTTGACCAGCGGGGGGGCTCTGGGGCCAACGTCCTGACTTTC. The encoded protein is CSVDQRGGSGANVLTF.

V and J are TRBV2 and TRBJ2-5; D tentatively fits TRBD1 or TRBD2 (5 bases each). Trimming pared 1 base from V and 6 bases from J, leaving 12 bases between. The CDR3 is 14 amino acids. Germline CDR1 reads SNHLY; CDR2 reads FYNNEI. CDR3 loop: CASSEVGEGKTQYF. CDR3 nucleotides: TGTGCCAGCAGTGAAGTGGGGGAAGGAAAGACCCAGTACTTC.

The chain carries TRBV7-9 and TRBJ2-5; TRBD1 aligns across 7 bases. Germline CDR1 and CDR2: SEHNR and FQNEAQ (reference sequence). V lost 1 base to trimming and J lost 4 bases; unmatched junction nucleotides: 6. The CDR3 runs 15 residues. As DNA, the CDR3 is TGTGCCAGCAGCTTAGGACAGGGCAGGAGAGAGACCCAGTACTTC. This codes for CASSLGQGRRETQYF.

This sequence joins TRBV27 and TRBJ2-4; TRBD2 agrees at 10 bases. V lost 5 bases, J lost 9 bases, and 4 bases stayed unmatched. The CDR3 is made up of 13 amino acids. Germline V gives CDR1 MNHEY, CDR2 SMNVEV (reference sequence). In DNA, the CDR3 is TGTGCCAGCAGTGGACTAGCGGAAGTCATTCAGTACTTC. As protein: CASSGLAEVIQYF.

The chain carries TRBV5-1 and TRBJ2-1, with D perhaps matching TRBD1 (6 bases). V lost 0 bases, J lost 9 bases, and 13 bases lay in between. Germline CDR1 and CDR2: SGHRS and YFSETQ. The CDR3 has 14 amino acids. The CDR3 sequence: CASSLDGQPGEQFF. As DNA, the CDR3 is TGCGCCAGCAGCTTGGATGGACAGCCAGGTGAGCAGTTCTTC.

The chain employs TRBV5-4 and TRBJ2-5; 7 bases are shared with TRBD2. Germline-derived CDR1 and CDR2 are SGHNT and YYREEE (reference sequence). The CDR3 covers 15 residues. J gave up 2 bases and V 5 bases, and 9 bases lay outside the gene matches. Here the CDR3 reads CASRGGASDQETQYF. DNA of the CDR3: TGTGCCAGCAGGGGAGGGGCTAGCGATCAAGAGACCCAGTACTTC.

The chain couples TRBV29-1 to TRBJ2-3; 7 bases align to TRBD2. Germline values: CDR1 SQVTM, CDR2 ANQGSEA. The J segment lost 6 bases and the V segment lost 8 bases, leaving 11 bases of the junction unmatched. The CDR3 sequence is 13 residues long. CDR3 in amino acids: CSTSDPGADTQYF. The CDR3 nucleotides read TGCAGCACTAGCGACCCTGGGGCGGATACGCAGTATTTT.

V usage is TRBV5-6 and J usage is TRBJ1-1; D not certain. Germline lookup yields CDR1 SGHDT and CDR2 YYEEEE. CDR3 length equals 13 residues. Trimming left V 2 bases short and J 4 bases short, with 9 bases between. This chain's CDR3 is CASSFTTATEAFF. DNA of the CDR3: TGTGCCAGCAGCTTTACAACCGCCACTGAAGCTTTCTTT.

The chain employs TRBV11-2 and TRBJ2-7; D may match TRBD1 or TRBD2 (6 bases each). Germline lookup yields CDR1 SGHAT and CDR2 FQNNGV. Trimming stripped 1 base from V and 6 bases from J, with 19 bases between. This CDR3 contains 16 residues. The DNA for the CDR3 is TGTGCCAGCAGCTTAGGGCCCCCGAGAGGAGGGGGCGAGCAGTACTTC. The encoded protein is CASSLGPPRGGGEQYF.

The rearrangement joins TRBV5-1 to TRBJ1-5, with D possibly matching TRBD1 (5 bases). Germline V gene lookup returns CDR1 SGHRS and CDR2 YFSETQ. V was cut by 6 bases and J by 4 bases, with 17 bases left in between. CDR3 size: 15 residues. The CDR3 nucleotides are TGCGCCAGCAATCAGGACGGGGACCGGAATCAGCCCCAGCATTTT. Encoded protein: CASNQDGDRNQPQHF.

The genes are TRBV7-2 and TRBJ2-7; no firm D call. Germline V gene lookup returns CDR1 SGHTA and CDR2 FQGNSA. CDR3 length: 12 amino acids. The V and J ends lost 4 bases and 2 bases respectively, with 6 bases between them. CDR3 sequence: CASSSIPYEQYF. CDR3 DNA sequence: TGTGCCAGCAGCTCAATCCCCTACGAGCAGTACTTC.

This clone rates as medium-sized. V gene TRBV30 combines with J gene TRBJ1-1, with D hard to call. Trimming removed 0 bases from V and 6 bases from J, with 14 bases in between. This CDR3 spans 14 amino acids. The germline gives CDR1 GTSNPN, CDR2 SVGIG (reference sequence). CDR3 sequence (DNA): TGTGCCTGGAGTGTAGTTGGCGGGAGGGCTGAAGCTTTCTTT. Its protein product is CAWSVVGGRAEAFF.

The chain couples TRBV7-2 to TRBJ1-2, with D uncertain. In germline, CDR1 is SGHTA, CDR2 FQGNSA. V lost 0 bases, J lost 2 bases, and 7 bases lay in between. This CDR3 has 14 amino acids. The CDR3 spells CASSLANNNYGYTF. Here the CDR3 DNA reads TGTGCCAGCAGCTTAGCGAATAACAACTATGGCTACACCTTC.

V is TRBV7-2 and J is TRBJ2-5; 10 nucleotides match TRBD2. The CDR3 has 16 amino acids. Germline V lookup: CDR1 SGHTA, CDR2 FQGNSA. V was clipped by 0 bases and J by 5 bases; unmatched bases: 6. CDR3: CASSLAASGSWETQYF. The CDR3 region has the DNA TGTGCCAGCAGCTTAGCAGCTAGCGGGAGTTGGGAGACCCAGTACTTC.